A single sample is the source of the 26 T cell receptor beta chains below, sequenced in a study of blood T cell repertoires in COVID-19 (dated by TCRdb to the early 2020s). Receptor amplification or capture employed the immunoSEQ multiplex PCR assay. Here the immuneACCESS table is served through TCRdb, limited to in-frame sequences with V and J called. Missing clones are a known gap in these copies; in checked studies unresolved V genes cover under half, and the rest lacks a known reason. This sample holds hundreds of thousands of clones; around 87% were observed only once. Of the sample, more than 1.3% falls within the top ten clones. The sequenced material came from peripheral blood. The receptors come from a woman aged 40 to 55 who had recovered from COVID-19.

This chain uses TRBV5-8 with TRBJ2-7; D remains ambiguous. V gave up 4 bases and J gave up 2 bases, with 4 bases separating them. CDR1 is SGHTS, CDR2 YDEGEE, per germline. This CDR3 spans 11 amino acids. The CDR3 loop reads CASSATYEQYF. The CDR3 bases are TGTGCCAGCAGCGCTACCTACGAGCAGTACTTC.

This chain uses TRBV5-1 with TRBJ1-2; D is unresolved. Germline V gene lookup returns CDR1 SGHRS and CDR2 YFSETQ. The CDR3 has 14 amino acids. Trimming took 0 bases from V and 6 from J, leaving 12 bases between them. This chain's CDR3 is CASSLASAEDGYTF. The CDR3 DNA is TGCGCCAGCAGCTTGGCCTCGGCGGAAGATGGCTACACCTTC.

This chain's CDR3 is CASSFYRAGELFF. The CDR3 bases are TGTGCCAGCAGTTTCTATCGCGCCGGGGAGCTGTTTTTT. V usage is TRBV12-3 or TRBV12-4 and J usage is TRBJ2-2; no clear D. Trimming took 3 bases from V and 6 from J, leaving 8 bases between them. The CDR3 is 13 residues long.

V and J are TRBV19 and TRBJ1-5; perhaps TRBD1 as D (5 bases). Trimming removed 4 bases from V and 7 bases from J, with 11 bases in between. CDR1 is LNHDA, CDR2 SQIVND, per germline (reference sequence). The CDR3 sequence is 13 residues long. The CDR3 region is CASSRSQVQPQHF. DNA of the CDR3: TGTGCCAGTAGTAGGTCACAGGTCCAGCCCCAGCATTTT.

The count of this clone is one. The V gene is TRBV7-3, the J gene TRBJ2-7, with 8 bases identical to TRBD1. The CDR3 is 14 residues long. Germline V gene data show CDR1 as SGHTA and CDR2 as FQGTGA. The trim removed 4 bases at V and 4 bases at J, leaving 6 bases unmatched. CDR3 in DNA: TGTGCCAGCAGCTCGTCAGGGGGCAGGTACGAGCAGTACTTC. Its protein product is CASSSSGGRYEQYF.

The chain joins TRBV4-2 to TRBJ1-4; possibly TRBD1 for D (6 bases). Trimming pared 4 bases from V and 0 bases from J, leaving 12 bases between. The V gene's germline CDR1 is LGHNA and CDR2 YNFKEQ. CDR3 length: 16 amino acids. The CDR3 DNA follows: TGTGCCAGCAGCCGTACGGACAGAGCAACTAATGAAAAACTGTTTTTT. Its protein product is CASSRTDRATNEKLFF.

J is TRBJ2-3 and V is TRBV27; 9 bases line up with TRBD1. Germline V gene lookup returns CDR1 MNHEY and CDR2 SMNVEV (reference sequence). Losses at the gene ends were 3 bases for V and 5 bases for J; bases not matched to a gene: 6. CDR3 length equals 15 residues. The CDR3 is CASSLGDRVKDTQYF. In nucleotides, the CDR3 is TGTGCCAGCAGTTTGGGGGACAGGGTAAAAGATACGCAGTATTTT.

The J gene is TRBJ1-1, the V gene TRBV2; weak D call: TRBD1 (6 bases). This CDR3 is 14 amino acids long. The germline V gene has CDR1 SNHLY and CDR2 FYNNEI. Between the trimmed V and J ends, which lost 8 bases and 5 bases, there was a span of 18 bases. CDR3 residues: CASRTEGRGTEAFF. DNA for the CDR3: TGTGCCAGCCGAACCGAGGGAAGGGGGACTGAAGCTTTCTTT.

About this clone: Other nucleotide sequences in the sample specify the same CDR3. The chain joins TRBV5-4 to TRBJ1-2; D perhaps matches TRBD1 (5 bases). The V and J ends lost 0 bases and 3 bases respectively, with 6 bases between them. The germline gives CDR1 SGHNT, CDR2 YYREEE (reference sequence). The CDR3 has 13 amino acids. The CDR3 coding sequence is TGTGCCAGCAGCTTGGCGGGGGACTATGGCTACACCTTC. It yields the protein CASSLAGDYGYTF.

This clone was detected a few times. V usage is TRBV7-9 and J usage is TRBJ1-1, with 9 bases lining up with TRBD1. The CDR3 totals 15 residues. V was clipped by 5 bases and J by 1 base; unmatched bases: 5. CDR1 SEHNR and CDR2 FQNEAQ come from the germline V gene (reference sequence). Here the CDR3 reads CASSTDRGGNTEAFF. The CDR3 coding sequence is TGTGCCAGCAGCACGGACAGGGGAGGGAACACTGAAGCTTTCTTT.

V is TRBV18 and J is TRBJ2-3; a weak D match, TRBD1 (6 bases). The V gene lost 1 base and the J gene lost 3 bases, with 11 bases spanning the gap. The CDR3 is 15 residues long. The germline V gene has CDR1 KGHSH and CDR2 LQKENI. The DNA of the CDR3 is TGTGCCAGCTCACCACTCGTGACAGGAACAGATACGCAGTATTTT. It yields the protein CASSPLVTGTDTQYF.

The CDR3 loop is CASSPTGTGAYF. The CDR3 bases are TGTGCCAGCAGCCCAACCGGGACAGGGGCGTACTTC. The chain carries TRBV7-9 and TRBJ2-7; 10 nucleotides align to TRBD1. The CDR3 loop spans 12 amino acids. Trimming removed 5 bases from V and 12 bases from J; junction bases left unmatched: 7. Per the germline V gene, CDR1 is SEHNR and CDR2 is FQNEAQ (reference sequence).

The chain combines TRBV6-5 with TRBJ2-7; the match to TRBD1 covers 7 bases. This CDR3 is 15 amino acids long. V lost 2 bases to trimming and J lost 5 bases; unmatched junction nucleotides: 9. Germline CDR1 is MNHEY and CDR2 is SVGAGI. CDR3 DNA sequence: TGTGCCAGCAGTTACCATACCACAGGGGCCAACGAGCAGTACTTC. It yields the protein CASSYHTTGANEQYF.

V and J are TRBV4-2 and TRBJ1-6; 7 nucleotides align to TRBD1. Losses at the gene ends were 4 bases for V and 14 bases for J; bases not matched to a gene: 5. CDR3 length equals 12 residues. Germline V lookup: CDR1 LGHNA, CDR2 YNFKEQ. CDR3 in DNA: TGTGCCAGCAGCCCGGACAGGAGAACCCTCCACTTT. Residues: CASSPDRRTLHF.

The V and J genes are TRBV5-6 and TRBJ1-1; 8 bases fit TRBD1. Germline CDR1 reads SGHDT; CDR2 reads YYEEEE. There are 13 residues in the CDR3. V lost 4 bases, J lost 6 bases, and 5 bases stayed unmatched. The CDR3 DNA sequence: TGTGCCAGCAGCCTACGGACAGGGTCTGAAGCTTTCTTT. Translated, it gives CASSLRTGSEAFF.

This sequence joins TRBV11-2 and TRBJ1-2; D may be TRBD1 (6 bases). Germline V gene sequence: CDR1 SGHAT, CDR2 FQNNGV. V shed 5 bases and J shed 0 bases, with 7 bases lying between them. CDR3 length: 13 amino acids. CDR3 sequence reads: CASSHRANYGYTF. The CDR3 nucleotides are TGTGCCAGCAGCCACAGGGCTAACTATGGCTACACCTTC.

The chain employs TRBV4-3 and TRBJ2-2, with D maybe TRBD1 (5 bases). Trimming cost V 2 bases and J 1 base, with 11 bases left between them. The CDR3 length is 16 residues. Germline assignment: CDR1 LGHNA and CDR2 YSLEER. The DNA for the CDR3 is TGCGCCAGCAGCCAAACCCCTCAGGGGAACACCGGGGAGCTGTTTTTT. It is translated as CASSQTPQGNTGELFF.

The chain carries TRBV5-4 and TRBJ2-3, with 7 bases aligning to TRBD1. The CDR3 has 15 amino acids. Trimming at V came to 4 bases and at J to 3 bases, leaving 8 bases not matched to a gene. Germline assignment: CDR1 SGHNT and CDR2 YYREEE (reference sequence). The CDR3 is CASSPSGQQTDTQYF. The DNA of the CDR3 is TGTGCCAGCAGCCCCTCGGGACAGCAAACAGATACGCAGTATTTT.

This clone was recorded only once. The rearrangement links TRBV7-9 to TRBJ1-5; TRBD1 matches at 9 bases. V was pared by 1 base and J by 5 bases, with 6 bases of the junction left unmatched. The V gene's germline CDR1 is SEHNR and CDR2 FQNEAQ (reference sequence). This CDR3 contains 16 residues. The CDR3 DNA follows: TGTGCCAGCAGCTTAGAACAGGGGGCCAGGGATCAGCCCCAGCATTTT. Its translation is CASSLEQGARDQPQHF.

The chain is built from TRBV11-2 and TRBJ1-6; TRBD1 matches at 7 bases. Germline lookup yields CDR1 SGHAT and CDR2 FQNNGV. After removal of 6 bases from V and 8 bases from J, the junction contained 13 bases not matched to a gene. This CDR3 has 16 residues. CDR3 DNA sequence: TGTGCCAGCAGGCTAGGGGGCGCGGGTCGATATTCACCCCTCCACTTT. This translates into CASRLGGAGRYSPLHF.

This clone was seen a single time. The chain uses TRBV7-2 and TRBJ1-1, with TRBD1 matching 8 bases. CDR1 is SGHTA and CDR2 is FQGNSA in the germline V gene. V dropped 5 bases and J dropped 4; count of bases not matched to a gene: 9. This CDR3 contains 15 residues. CDR3 sequence reads: CASSHRRGQGTEAFF. The CDR3 DNA sequence: TGTGCCAGCAGCCACCGCAGGGGGCAAGGCACTGAAGCTTTCTTT.

This clone showed up just a few times. The rearrangement links TRBV16 to TRBJ2-5; D unclear. V lost 5 bases, J lost 2 bases, and 15 bases lay in between. Germline CDR1 is KGHSY and CDR2 is FQNENV. The CDR3 spans 15 residues. CDR3 coding DNA: TGTGCCAGCAGCGTTAGACAAGTCGGACAAGAGACCCAGTACTTC. Translating it yields CASSVRQVGQETQYF.

The sample holds one count of this clone. The chain combines TRBV5-1 with TRBJ2-5; the match to TRBD2 covers 8 bases. The CDR3 spans 15 residues. Germline V gene sequence: CDR1 SGHRS, CDR2 YFSETQ. V trimming: 0 bases; J trimming: 5 bases; junction bases outside the gene matches: 6. The chain's CDR3 is CASSLDGGAWETQYF. The CDR3, as DNA: TGCGCCAGCAGCTTGGACGGGGGGGCGTGGGAGACCCAGTACTTC.

This chain links TRBV11-2 with TRBJ2-7; a weak D match, TRBD1 (5 bases). The ends were cut back, 1 base at V and 0 bases at J, with 7 bases in the middle. CDR1 is SGHAT, CDR2 FQNNGV, per germline. This CDR3 comprises 14 residues. DNA of the CDR3: TGTGCCAGCAGCTTAGGGGGCACCTCCTACGAGCAGTACTTC. As protein: CASSLGGTSYEQYF.

The chain joins TRBV27 to TRBJ2-1, with D tentatively TRBD2 (5 bases). CDR3 length: 15 amino acids. Germline CDR1 reads MNHEY; CDR2 reads SMNVEV (reference sequence). V lost 2 bases and J 7 bases, leaving 15 bases between the germline ends. CDR3 protein: CASSLIPGPGNEQFF. The CDR3 coding sequence is TGTGCCAGCAGTTTAATCCCCGGCCCGGGGAATGAGCAGTTCTTC.

The chain couples TRBV7-2 to TRBJ2-5, with D possibly TRBD2 on 6 matching bases. The V end lost 6 bases, the J end lost 1 base, and 9 bases lay between the germline ends. Per germline, CDR1 SGHTA and CDR2 FQGNSA. This CDR3 has 13 residues. CDR3 DNA: TGTGCCAGCAGTCGGGACTTCCAAGAGACCCAGTACTTC. Translated, it gives CASSRDFQETQYF.